These T cell receptor beta chains were read from a single sample in a study of shared clonotypes between healthy human individuals. The assay was immunoSEQ multiplex PCR, and TCRdb's table has in-frame clones only and misses some. The sample shows roughly 1,600,000 clones, roughly 98.5% of them seen only once. Specimen: naive CD4+ T cells sorted from blood. The receptor set was obtained from a man under 40 in good health. The CDR3 runs from the conserved cysteine through the conserved F or W. D genes are given only for firm matches. Some rows mark clone size as missing; the rest say once, few, many or name a class of expanded clone.

V gene: TRBV5-1; clone size: .; D gene: .; J gene: TRBJ2-2; CDR3 length: 15; CDR3 protein: CASSPRDKVTGELFF
V gene: TRBV14; clone size: .; D gene: .; J gene: TRBJ2-2; CDR3 length: 15; CDR3 protein: CASSQGNGNTGELFF
V gene: TRBV7-3; clone size: .; D gene: .; J gene: TRBJ2-3; CDR3 length: 14; CDR3 protein: CASSPGKSLDTQYF
V gene: TRBV5-1; clone size: .; D gene: .; J gene: TRBJ1-4; CDR3 length: 14; CDR3 protein: CASSGGVANEKLFF
V gene: TRBV12-5; clone size: .; D gene: TRBD1; J gene: TRBJ1-2; CDR3 length: 14; CDR3 protein: CASGLETGNYGYTF
V gene: TRBV2; clone size: .; D gene: .; J gene: TRBJ2-7; CDR3 length: 11; CDR3 protein: CASSALGRLYF
V gene: TRBV20-1; clone size: .; D gene: .; J gene: TRBJ1-1; CDR3 length: 11; CDR3 protein: CSAREYTEAFF
V gene: TRBV6-6; clone size: .; D gene: TRBD1; J gene: TRBJ1-2; CDR3 length: 14; CDR3 protein: CASSPGTGGEGYTF
V gene: TRBV2; clone size: .; D gene: .; J gene: TRBJ2-6; CDR3 length: 17; CDR3 protein: CASSKVQASSGANVLTF
V gene: TRBV6-5; clone size: .; D gene: TRBD1; J gene: TRBJ2-2; CDR3 length: 15; CDR3 protein: CASRGQGPYTGELFF
V gene: TRBV18; clone size: .; D gene: TRBD1; J gene: TRBJ2-5; CDR3 length: 18; CDR3 protein: CASSPPKGRGQIKETQYF
V gene: TRBV7-3; clone size: .; D gene: .; J gene: TRBJ1-3; CDR3 length: 15; CDR3 protein: CARTPRTASGNTIYF
V gene: TRBV28; clone size: .; D gene: .; J gene: TRBJ2-2; CDR3 length: 11; CDR3 protein: CASHGPGELFF
V gene: TRBV7-2; clone size: .; D gene: .; J gene: TRBJ2-7; CDR3 length: 17; CDR3 protein: CASSPPRAGPISYEQYF
V gene: TRBV7-9; clone size: .; D gene: .; J gene: TRBJ1-4; CDR3 length: 15; CDR3 protein: CASRPRGGTNEKLFF
V gene: TRBV5-1; clone size: .; D gene: .; J gene: TRBJ1-1; CDR3 length: 13; CDR3 protein: CASSLEYGSEAFF
V gene: TRBV7-8; clone size: .; D gene: TRBD2; J gene: TRBJ2-2; CDR3 length: 19; CDR3 protein: CASSLFELGLAGIIGELFF
V gene: TRBV19; clone size: .; D gene: .; J gene: TRBJ2-5; CDR3 length: 15; CDR3 protein: CASSPLVGGKETQYF
V gene: TRBV9; clone size: .; D gene: TRBD1; J gene: TRBJ1-4; CDR3 length: 16; CDR3 protein: CASSPITGDRNEKLFF
V gene: TRBV14; clone size: .; D gene: TRBD2; J gene: TRBJ2-1; CDR3 length: 21; CDR3 protein: CASSQVTLWLAGDSSYNEQFF
V gene: TRBV25-1; clone size: .; D gene: .; J gene: TRBJ2-1; CDR3 length: 12; CDR3 protein: CASSERTNEQFF
V gene: TRBV7-2; clone size: .; D gene: TRBD2; J gene: TRBJ2-5; CDR3 length: 16; CDR3 protein: CASSPRGLAGVETQYF
V gene: TRBV27; clone size: once; D gene: .; J gene: TRBJ1-5; CDR3 length: 18; CDR3 protein: CASSFSRRGVLGNQPQHF
V gene: TRBV28; clone size: once; D gene: .; J gene: TRBJ2-5; CDR3 length: 13; CDR3 protein: CASSLALQETQYF
V gene: TRBV7-2; clone size: .; D gene: TRBD1; J gene: TRBJ2-3; CDR3 length: 12; CDR3 protein: CASSVRGDTQYF
V gene: TRBV5-4; clone size: .; D gene: .; J gene: TRBJ2-7; CDR3 length: 14; CDR3 protein: CASSTHGENYEQYF
V gene: TRBV5-4; clone size: once; D gene: .; J gene: TRBJ2-2; CDR3 length: 17; CDR3 protein: CASSPGLRGTNTGELFF
V gene: TRBV4-3; clone size: .; D gene: .; J gene: TRBJ2-3; CDR3 length: 17; CDR3 protein: CASSQGASVLPGDTQYF
V gene: TRBV29-1; clone size: .; D gene: .; J gene: TRBJ1-2; CDR3 length: 13; CDR3 protein: CSVVQGANYGYTF
V gene: TRBV5-4; clone size: .; D gene: TRBD2; J gene: TRBJ2-2; CDR3 length: 16; CDR3 protein: CASSPPLAGPTGELFF
V gene: TRBV28; clone size: once; D gene: .; J gene: TRBJ1-2; CDR3 length: 12; CDR3 protein: CASSSQFGQGAF
V gene: TRBV29-1; clone size: .; D gene: TRBD2; J gene: TRBJ2-3; CDR3 length: 13; CDR3 protein: CSLRREAGDTQYF
V gene: TRBV9; clone size: .; D gene: .; J gene: TRBJ1-3; CDR3 length: 16; CDR3 protein: CASSVVPGDPGNTIYF
V gene: TRBV27; clone size: .; D gene: TRBD1; J gene: TRBJ2-7; CDR3 length: 17; CDR3 protein: CASSFSVTGALPYEQYF
V gene: TRBV5-4; clone size: .; D gene: .; J gene: TRBJ2-3; CDR3 length: 14; CDR3 protein: CASSFSGAADTQYF
V gene: TRBV19; clone size: .; D gene: TRBD1; J gene: TRBJ2-7; CDR3 length: 15; CDR3 protein: CASSIPGTGLYEQYF
V gene: TRBV19; clone size: .; D gene: TRBD2; J gene: TRBJ2-2; CDR3 length: 15; CDR3 protein: CASTRTSGSTGELFF
V gene: TRBV5-1; clone size: .; D gene: TRBD2; J gene: TRBJ2-5; CDR3 length: 15; CDR3 protein: CASSLSPSGQETQYF
V gene: TRBV5-1; clone size: .; D gene: TRBD1; J gene: TRBJ2-1; CDR3 length: 14; CDR3 protein: CASSFRDRTNEQFF
V gene: TRBV28; clone size: .; D gene: .; J gene: TRBJ1-2; CDR3 length: 18; CDR3 protein: CASSPTGGLPLGSYGYTF
V gene: TRBV19; clone size: .; D gene: TRBD2; J gene: TRBJ2-5; CDR3 length: 16; CDR3 protein: CASSMVAGGRRETQYF
V gene: TRBV27; clone size: .; D gene: .; J gene: TRBJ2-3; CDR3 length: 12; CDR3 protein: CASSPRSDTQYF
V gene: TRBV5-1; clone size: .; D gene: TRBD1; J gene: TRBJ1-2; CDR3 length: 14; CDR3 protein: CASRDGTGPYGYTF
V gene: TRBV28; clone size: .; D gene: .; J gene: TRBJ2-7; CDR3 length: 16; CDR3 protein: CASSLPPEGRNYEQYF
V gene: TRBV9; clone size: .; D gene: TRBD1; J gene: TRBJ2-1; CDR3 length: 15; CDR3 protein: CASSGLDRGANEQFF
V gene: TRBV27; clone size: .; D gene: .; J gene: TRBJ1-1; CDR3 length: 18; CDR3 protein: CASSLRRILQDQNTEAFF
V gene: TRBV14; clone size: .; D gene: TRBD1; J gene: TRBJ2-3; CDR3 length: 18; CDR3 protein: CASSQDLHGTGKADTQYF
V gene: TRBV2; clone size: .; D gene: TRBD1; J gene: TRBJ2-5; CDR3 length: 14; CDR3 protein: CASSEHRGVVTQYF
V gene: TRBV19; clone size: .; D gene: TRBD1; J gene: TRBJ1-5; CDR3 length: 14; CDR3 protein: CASSMDRVGQPQHF
V gene: TRBV7-2; clone size: .; D gene: TRBD1; J gene: TRBJ2-7; CDR3 length: 15; CDR3 protein: CASSFAGTGVHEQYF
V gene: TRBV19; clone size: .; D gene: .; J gene: TRBJ1-2; CDR3 length: 12; CDR3 protein: CASSKGSYGYTF
V gene: TRBV5-4; clone size: .; D gene: .; J gene: TRBJ2-3; CDR3 length: 15; CDR3 protein: CASSLAQGMADTQYF